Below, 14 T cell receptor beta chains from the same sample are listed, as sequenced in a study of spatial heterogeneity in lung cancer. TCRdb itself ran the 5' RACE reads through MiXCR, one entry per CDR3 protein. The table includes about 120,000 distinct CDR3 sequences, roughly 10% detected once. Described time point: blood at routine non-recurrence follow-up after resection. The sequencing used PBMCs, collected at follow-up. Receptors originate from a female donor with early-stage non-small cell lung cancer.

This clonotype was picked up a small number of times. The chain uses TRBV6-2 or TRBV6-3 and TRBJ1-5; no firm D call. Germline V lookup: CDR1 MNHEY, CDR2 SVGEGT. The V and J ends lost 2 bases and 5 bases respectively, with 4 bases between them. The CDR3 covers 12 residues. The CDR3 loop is CASSYLYQPQHF. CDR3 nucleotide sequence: TGTGCCAGCAGTTACCTTTATCAGCCCCAGCATTTT.

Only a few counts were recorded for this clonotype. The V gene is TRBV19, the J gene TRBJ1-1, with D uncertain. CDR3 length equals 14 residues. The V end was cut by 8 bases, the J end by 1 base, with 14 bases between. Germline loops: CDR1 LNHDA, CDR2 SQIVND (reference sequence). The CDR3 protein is CASVAFGENTEAFF. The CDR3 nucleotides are TGTGCCAGTGTAGCATTCGGAGAGAACACTGAAGCTTTCTTT. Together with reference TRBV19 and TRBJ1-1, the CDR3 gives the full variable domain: DGGITQSPKYLFRKEGQNVTLSCEQNLNHDAMYWYRQDPGQGLRLIYYSQIVNDFQKGDIAEGYSVSREKKESFPLTVTSAQKNPTAFYLCASVAFGENTEAFFGQGTRLTVV.

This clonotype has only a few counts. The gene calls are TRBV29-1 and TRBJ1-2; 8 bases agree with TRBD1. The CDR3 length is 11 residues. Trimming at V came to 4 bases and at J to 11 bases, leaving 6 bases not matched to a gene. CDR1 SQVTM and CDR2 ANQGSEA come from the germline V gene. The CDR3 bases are TGCAGCGTTGGCCAGGGGGCGGATTACACCTTC. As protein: CSVGQGADYTF.

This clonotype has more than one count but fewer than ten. CDR3 protein: CASSLPYGYNEQFF. CDR3 coding DNA: TGTGCCAGCAGCTTACCCTACGGTTACAATGAGCAGTTCTTC. The chain carries TRBV11-1 and TRBJ2-1; D gene unclear. Germline values: CDR1 SGHAT, CDR2 FQDESV (reference sequence). This CDR3 region has 14 residues. With 2 bases removed from V and 4 bases from J, the gap between germline ends came to 9 bases.

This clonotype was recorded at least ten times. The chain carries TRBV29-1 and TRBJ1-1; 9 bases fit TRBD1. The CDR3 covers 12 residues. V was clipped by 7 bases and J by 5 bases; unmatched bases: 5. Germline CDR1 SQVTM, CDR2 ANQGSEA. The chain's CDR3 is CSGNRGLTEAFF. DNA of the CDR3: TGCAGCGGCAACAGGGGGCTGACTGAAGCTTTCTTT.

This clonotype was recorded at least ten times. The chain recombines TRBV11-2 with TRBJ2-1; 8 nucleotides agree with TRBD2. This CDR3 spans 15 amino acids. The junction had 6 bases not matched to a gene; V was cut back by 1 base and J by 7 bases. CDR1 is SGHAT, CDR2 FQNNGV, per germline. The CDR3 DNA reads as TGTGCCAGCAGCTTAGCGGGAGGGCCTAGTAATGAGCAGTTCTTC. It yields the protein CASSLAGGPSNEQFF. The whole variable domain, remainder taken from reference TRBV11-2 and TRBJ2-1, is EAGVAQSPRYKIIEKRQSVAFWCNPISGHATLYWYQQILGQGPKLLIQFQNNGVVDDSQLPKDRFSAERLKGVDSTLKIQPAKLEDSAVYLCASSLAGGPSNEQFFGPGTRLTVL.

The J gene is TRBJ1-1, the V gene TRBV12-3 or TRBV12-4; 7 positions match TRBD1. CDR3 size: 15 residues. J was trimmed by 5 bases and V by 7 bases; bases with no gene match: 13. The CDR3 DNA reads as TGTGCCAGCACCCTTCGGGACAGTAGAAGAACTGAAGCTTTCTTT. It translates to CASTLRDSRRTEAFF.

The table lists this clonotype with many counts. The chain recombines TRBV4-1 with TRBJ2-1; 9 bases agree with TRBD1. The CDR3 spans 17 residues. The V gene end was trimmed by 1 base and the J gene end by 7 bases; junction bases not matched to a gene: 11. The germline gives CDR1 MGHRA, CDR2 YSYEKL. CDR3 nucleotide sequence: TGCGCCAGCAGCCAAGGAATGGCGGGGACAGGGTGGAATGAGCAGTTCTTC. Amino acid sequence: CASSQGMAGTGWNEQFF.

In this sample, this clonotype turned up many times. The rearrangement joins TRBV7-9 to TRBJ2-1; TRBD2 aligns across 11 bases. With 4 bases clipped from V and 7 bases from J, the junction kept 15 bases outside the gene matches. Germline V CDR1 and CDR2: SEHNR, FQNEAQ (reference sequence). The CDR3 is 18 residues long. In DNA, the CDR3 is TGTGCCAGCAGCTACCCCCCGCGACTAGCGGGAACAAGGAATGAGCAGTTCTTC. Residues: CASSYPPRLAGTRNEQFF.

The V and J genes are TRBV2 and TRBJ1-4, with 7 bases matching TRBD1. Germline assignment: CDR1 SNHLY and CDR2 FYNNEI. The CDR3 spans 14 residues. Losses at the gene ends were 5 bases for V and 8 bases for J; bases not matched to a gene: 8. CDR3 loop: CASSRDSGTEKLFF. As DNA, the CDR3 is TGTGCCAGCAGTCGGGACAGCGGAACAGAAAAACTGTTTTTT. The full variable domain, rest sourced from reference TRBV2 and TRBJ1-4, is EPEVTQTPSHQVTQMGQEVILRCVPISNHLYFYWYRQILGQKVEFLVSFYNNEISEKSEIFDDQFSVERPDGSNFTLKIRSTKLEDSAMYFCASSRDSGTEKLFFGSGTQLSVL.

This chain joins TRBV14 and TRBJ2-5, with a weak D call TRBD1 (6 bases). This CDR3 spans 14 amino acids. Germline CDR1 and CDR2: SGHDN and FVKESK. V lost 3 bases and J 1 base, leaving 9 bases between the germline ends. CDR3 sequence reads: CASSQNRAQETQYF. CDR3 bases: TGTGCCAGCAGCCAGAACAGGGCCCAAGAGACCCAGTACTTC.

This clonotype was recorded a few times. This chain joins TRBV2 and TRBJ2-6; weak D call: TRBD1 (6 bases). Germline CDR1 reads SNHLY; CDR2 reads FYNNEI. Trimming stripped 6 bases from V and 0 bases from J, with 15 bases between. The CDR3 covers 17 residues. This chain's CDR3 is CASSGQLKISGANVLTF. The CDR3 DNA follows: TGTGCCAGCAGCGGACAGTTAAAAATCTCTGGGGCCAACGTCCTGACTTTC.

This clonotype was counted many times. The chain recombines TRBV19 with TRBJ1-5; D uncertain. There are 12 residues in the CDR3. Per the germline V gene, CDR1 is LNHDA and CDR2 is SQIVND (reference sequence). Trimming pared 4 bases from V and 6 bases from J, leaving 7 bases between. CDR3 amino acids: CASSKQGQPQHF. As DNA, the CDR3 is TGTGCCAGTAGTAAGCAAGGTCAGCCCCAGCATTTT. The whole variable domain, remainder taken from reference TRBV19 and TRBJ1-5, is DGGITQSPKYLFRKEGQNVTLSCEQNLNHDAMYWYRQDPGQGLRLIYYSQIVNDFQKGDIAEGYSVSREKKESFPLTVTSAQKNPTAFYLCASSKQGQPQHFGDGTRLSIL.

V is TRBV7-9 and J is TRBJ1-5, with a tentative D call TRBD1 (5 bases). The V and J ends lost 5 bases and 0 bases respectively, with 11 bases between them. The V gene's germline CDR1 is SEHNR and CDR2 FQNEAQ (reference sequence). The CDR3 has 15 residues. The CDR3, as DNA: TGTGCCAGCAGCCGGGACGGCTATAGCAATCAGCCCCAGCATTTT. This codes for CASSRDGYSNQPQHF.